Sequencing of this TCR beta chain was carried out in a study of blood T cell repertoires in COVID-19. Turning to the study itself: PBMCs, B-cell-depleted T cells, or T cells were the source of the cDNA or gDNA that made up the material.

Assay: immunoSEQ multiplex PCR; the TCRdb copy retains only in-frame clones and omits some. The sample holds roughly 250,000 clones, about 93% seen once. Recruited during active infection, patients (from Seattle) were subsequently followed longitudinally. The clonotype was recovered from a man aged 25 to 45 with COVID-19, enrolled during active disease. The sequencing input was peripheral blood.

CDR3 sequence: CASRGQGHDTGELFF. For the CDR3, the DNA is TGCGCCAGCAGAGGTCAGGGCCACGACACCGGGGAGCTGTTTTTT. This sequence joins TRBV5-1 and TRBJ2-2; D may be TRBD1 (5 bases). Deletions cut 5 bases from V and 3 bases from J, with 14 bases between. Germline assignment: CDR1 SGHRS and CDR2 YFSETQ. CDR3 length equals 15 residues.